The present T cell receptor beta chain was sequenced within a study of chemoradiotherapy in HPV16-positive cancers. General study points: Non-HPV-specific T cells did not expand in tumors during treatment, whereas candidate HPV-specific clones and E7-related motifs did. HPV-specific T cells were functionally defined from only a couple of HPV16-positive patients.

This clone was recorded a few times. What it binds is unknown. Some clones are missing from TCRdb's copy, which holds only in-frame ones; the method was immunoSEQ multiplex PCR. The sample includes approximately 900 clones, 85% to 95% seen only once; the top ten take roughly 3.7%. The source material was tumor tissue, sampled from a patient who underwent chemoradiotherapy. The source is a human donor with HPV-associated anogenital cancer.

CDR3 bases: TGTGCCAGCAGTTTAGTTGTTGAGGGGTTACCTTTCTTT. Translation gives CASSLVVEGLPFF. The chain couples TRBV27 to TRBJ1-1; D possibly corresponds to TRBD1 (5 bases). CDR1 is MNHEY, CDR2 SMNVEV, per germline (reference sequence). V lost 2 bases and J 12 bases, leaving 16 bases between the germline ends. This CDR3 has 13 residues.